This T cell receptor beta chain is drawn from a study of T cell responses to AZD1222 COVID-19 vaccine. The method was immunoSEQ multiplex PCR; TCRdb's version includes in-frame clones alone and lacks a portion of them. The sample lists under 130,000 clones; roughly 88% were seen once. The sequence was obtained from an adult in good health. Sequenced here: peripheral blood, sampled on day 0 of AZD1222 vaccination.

For the CDR3, the DNA is TGTGCCAGTAGTATAACAATCAACACTGAAGCTTTCTTT. It is translated as CASSITINTEAFF. This sequence joins TRBV19 and TRBJ1-1; no definite D call. V gave up 2 bases and J gave up 2 bases, with 6 bases separating them. This CDR3 region has 13 residues. CDR1 is LNHDA and CDR2 is SQIVND in the germline V gene (reference sequence).